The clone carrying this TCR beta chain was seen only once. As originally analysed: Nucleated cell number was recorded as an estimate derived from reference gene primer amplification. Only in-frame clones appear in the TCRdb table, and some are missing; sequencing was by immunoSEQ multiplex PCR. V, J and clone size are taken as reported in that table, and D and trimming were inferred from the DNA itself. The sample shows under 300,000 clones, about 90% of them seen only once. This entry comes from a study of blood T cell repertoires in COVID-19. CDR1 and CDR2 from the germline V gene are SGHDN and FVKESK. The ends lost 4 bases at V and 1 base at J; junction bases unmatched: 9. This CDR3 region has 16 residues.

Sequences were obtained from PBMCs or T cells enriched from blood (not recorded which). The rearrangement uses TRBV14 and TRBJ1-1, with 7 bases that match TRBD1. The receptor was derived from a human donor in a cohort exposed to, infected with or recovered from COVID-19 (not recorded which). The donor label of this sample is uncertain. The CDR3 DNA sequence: TGTGCCAGCAGCCCATTGACAGGGCCTAAGAACACTGAAGCTTTCTTT. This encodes CASSPLTGPKNTEAFF.